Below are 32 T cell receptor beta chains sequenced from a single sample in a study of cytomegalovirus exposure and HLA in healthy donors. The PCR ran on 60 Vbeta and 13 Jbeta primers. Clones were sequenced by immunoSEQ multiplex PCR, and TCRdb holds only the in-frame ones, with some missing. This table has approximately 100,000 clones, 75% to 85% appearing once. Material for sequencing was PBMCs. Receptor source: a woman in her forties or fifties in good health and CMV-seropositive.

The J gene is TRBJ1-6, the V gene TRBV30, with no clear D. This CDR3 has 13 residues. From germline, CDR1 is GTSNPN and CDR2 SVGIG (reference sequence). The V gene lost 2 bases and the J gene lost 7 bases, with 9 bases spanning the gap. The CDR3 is CAWSRGGNSPLHF. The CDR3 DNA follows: TGTGCCTGGAGTCGCGGAGGGAATTCACCCCTCCACTTT.

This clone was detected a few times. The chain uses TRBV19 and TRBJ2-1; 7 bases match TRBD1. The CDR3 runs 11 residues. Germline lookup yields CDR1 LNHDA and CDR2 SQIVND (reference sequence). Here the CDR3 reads CGTGDRNEQFF. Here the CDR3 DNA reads TGTGGAACAGGGGATCGGAATGAGCAGTTCTTC.

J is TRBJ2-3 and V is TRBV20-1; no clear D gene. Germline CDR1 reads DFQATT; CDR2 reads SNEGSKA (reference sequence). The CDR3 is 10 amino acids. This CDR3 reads CSLFTDTQYF. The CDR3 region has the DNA TGCAGCCTATTCACAGATACGCAGTATTTT.

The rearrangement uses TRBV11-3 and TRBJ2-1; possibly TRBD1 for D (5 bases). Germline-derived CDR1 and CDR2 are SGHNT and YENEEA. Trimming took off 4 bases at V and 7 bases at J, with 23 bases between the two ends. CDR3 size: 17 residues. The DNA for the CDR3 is TGTGCCAGCAGCTCAACGACAGCTAGGGGTGGTACTAATGAGCAGTTCTTC. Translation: CASSSTTARGGTNEQFF.

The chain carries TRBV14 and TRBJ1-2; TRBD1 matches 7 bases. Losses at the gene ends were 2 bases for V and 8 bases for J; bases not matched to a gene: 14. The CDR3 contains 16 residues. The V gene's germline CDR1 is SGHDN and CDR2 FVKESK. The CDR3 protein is CASSQILDRELGGYTF. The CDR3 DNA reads TGTGCCAGCAGCCAAATCCTTGACAGGGAACTTGGGGGCTACACCTTC.

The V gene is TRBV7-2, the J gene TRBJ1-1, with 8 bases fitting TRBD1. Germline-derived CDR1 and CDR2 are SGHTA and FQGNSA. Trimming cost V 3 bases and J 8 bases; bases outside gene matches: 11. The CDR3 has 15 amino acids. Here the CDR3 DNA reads TGTGCCAGCAGCTTTCCAGGGGGCGGGGTAGGAGAAGCTTTCTTT. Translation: CASSFPGGGVGEAFF.

CDR3: CASSPGLAAPYEQYF. DNA for the CDR3: TGTGCCAGCAGCCCGGGACTAGCGGCCCCCTACGAGCAGTACTTC. This chain links TRBV6-5 with TRBJ2-5; TRBD2 agrees at 11 bases. The assigned J gene may be wrong: the sequence end matches TRBJ2-7 better. This CDR3 is 15 amino acids long. Germline loops: CDR1 MNHEY, CDR2 SVGAGI.

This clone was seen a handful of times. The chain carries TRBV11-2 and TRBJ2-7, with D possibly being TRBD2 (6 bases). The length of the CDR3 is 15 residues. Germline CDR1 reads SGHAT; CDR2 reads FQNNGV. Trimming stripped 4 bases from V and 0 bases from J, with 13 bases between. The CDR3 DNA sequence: TGTGCCAGCAGCTCCGCCGGGAGCGTCTCCTACGAGCAGTACTTC. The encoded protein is CASSSAGSVSYEQYF.

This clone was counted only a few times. The CDR3 here is CASSFSGTVGSYEQYF. CDR3 nucleotide sequence: TGTGCCAGCAGTTTTTCCGGGACAGTGGGCTCCTACGAGCAGTACTTC. The chain combines TRBV27 with TRBJ2-7; 7 nucleotides agree with TRBD1. Germline V gene data show CDR1 as MNHEY and CDR2 as SMNVEV (reference sequence). With 3 bases clipped from V and 0 bases from J, the junction kept 8 bases outside the gene matches. The CDR3 runs to 16 residues.

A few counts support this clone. The CDR3 DNA is TGTGCCAGCAGCCTTGGGACAGTTCAGGGTCAGCCCCAGCATTTT. Translation: CASSLGTVQGQPQHF. The chain couples TRBV9 to TRBJ1-5; 7 bases are a match to TRBD1. After removal of 4 bases from V and 6 bases from J, the junction contained 10 bases not matched to a gene. Looked up from germline, CDR1 is SGDLS and CDR2 is YYNGEE. CDR3 length: 15 residues.

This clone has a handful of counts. The CDR3 loop reads CASSTLPGRTEAFF. CDR3 in DNA: TGTGCCAGCAGCACCCTTCCCGGTAGAACTGAAGCTTTCTTT. This chain links TRBV6-5 with TRBJ1-1, with D uncertain. CDR1 is MNHEY, CDR2 SVGAGI, per germline. Trimming pared 6 bases from V and 5 bases from J, leaving 16 bases between. CDR3 length equals 14 residues.

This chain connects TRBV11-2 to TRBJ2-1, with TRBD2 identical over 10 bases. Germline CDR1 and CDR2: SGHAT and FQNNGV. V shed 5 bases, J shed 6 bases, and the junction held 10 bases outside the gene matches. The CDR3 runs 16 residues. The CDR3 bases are TGTGCCAGCAGCGCCCGTCTAGCGGGGGTAATCAATGAGCAGTTCTTC. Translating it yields CASSARLAGVINEQFF.

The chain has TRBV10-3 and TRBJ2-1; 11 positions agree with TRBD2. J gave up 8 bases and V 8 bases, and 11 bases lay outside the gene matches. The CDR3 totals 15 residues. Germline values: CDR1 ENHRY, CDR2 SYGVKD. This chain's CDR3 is CAIAASGGFGDEQFF. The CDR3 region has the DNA TGTGCCATCGCCGCTAGCGGGGGGTTTGGGGATGAGCAGTTCTTC.

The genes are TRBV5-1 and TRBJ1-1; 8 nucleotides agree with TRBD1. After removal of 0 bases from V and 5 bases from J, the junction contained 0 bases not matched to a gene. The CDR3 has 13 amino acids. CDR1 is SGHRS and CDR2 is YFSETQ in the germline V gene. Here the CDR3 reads CASSLGDRTEAFF. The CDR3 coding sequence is TGCGCCAGCAGCTTGGGGGACAGGACTGAAGCTTTCTTT.

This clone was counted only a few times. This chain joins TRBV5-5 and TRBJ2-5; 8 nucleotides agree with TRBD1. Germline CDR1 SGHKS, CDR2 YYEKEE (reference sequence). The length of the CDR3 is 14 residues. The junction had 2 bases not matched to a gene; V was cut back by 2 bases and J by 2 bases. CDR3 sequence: CASSFGQGQETQYF. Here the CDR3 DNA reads TGTGCCAGCAGCTTCGGACAGGGTCAAGAGACCCAGTACTTC.

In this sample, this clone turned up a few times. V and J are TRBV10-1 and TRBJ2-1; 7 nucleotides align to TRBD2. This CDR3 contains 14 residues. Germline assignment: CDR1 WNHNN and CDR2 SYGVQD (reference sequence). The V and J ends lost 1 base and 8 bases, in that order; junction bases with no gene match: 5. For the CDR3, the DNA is TGCGCCAGCAGTGAGTTTCGGGAGGAGGATGAGCAGTTCTTC. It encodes CASSEFREEDEQFF.

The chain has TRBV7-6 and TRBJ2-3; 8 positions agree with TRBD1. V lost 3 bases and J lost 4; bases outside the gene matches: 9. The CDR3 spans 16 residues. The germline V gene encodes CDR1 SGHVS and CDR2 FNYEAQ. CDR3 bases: TGTGCCAGCAGCTTCAAACTGACAGGGGTTGCAGATACGCAGTATTTT. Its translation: CASSFKLTGVADTQYF.

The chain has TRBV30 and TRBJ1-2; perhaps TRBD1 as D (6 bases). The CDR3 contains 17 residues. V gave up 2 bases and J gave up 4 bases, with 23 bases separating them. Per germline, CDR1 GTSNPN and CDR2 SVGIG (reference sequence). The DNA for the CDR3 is TGTGCCTGGAGTCCAGAACCGGGGACATCGTTACGCTATGGCTACACCTTC. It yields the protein CAWSPEPGTSLRYGYTF.

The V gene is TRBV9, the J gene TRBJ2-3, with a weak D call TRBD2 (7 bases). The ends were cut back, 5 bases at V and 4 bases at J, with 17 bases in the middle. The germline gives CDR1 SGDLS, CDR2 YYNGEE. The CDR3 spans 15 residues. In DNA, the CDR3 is TGTGCCAGCAGGAGGGGGGCGGGGGAATCAGATACGCAGTATTTT. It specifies CASRRGAGESDTQYF.

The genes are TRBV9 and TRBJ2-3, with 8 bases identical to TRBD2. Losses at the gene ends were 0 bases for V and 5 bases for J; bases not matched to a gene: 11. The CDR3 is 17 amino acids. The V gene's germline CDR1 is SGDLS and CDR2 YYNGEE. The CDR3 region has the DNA TGTGCCAGCAGCGTAGGACCGAGCGGGAGACCCGAAGATACGCAGTATTTT. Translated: CASSVGPSGRPEDTQYF.

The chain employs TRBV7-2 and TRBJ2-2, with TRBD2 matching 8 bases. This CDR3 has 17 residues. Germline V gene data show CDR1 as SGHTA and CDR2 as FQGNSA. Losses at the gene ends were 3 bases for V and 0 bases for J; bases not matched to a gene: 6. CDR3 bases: TGTGCCAGCAGCTTCGCCGGGGGGGGCGCGAACACCGGGGAGCTGTTTTTT. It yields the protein CASSFAGGGANTGELFF.

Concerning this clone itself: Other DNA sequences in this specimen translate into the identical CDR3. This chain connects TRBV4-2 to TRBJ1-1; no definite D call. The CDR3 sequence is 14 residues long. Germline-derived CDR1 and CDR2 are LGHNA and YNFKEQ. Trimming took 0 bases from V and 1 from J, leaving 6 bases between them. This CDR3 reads CASSQERRNTEAFF. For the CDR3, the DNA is TGTGCCAGCAGCCAAGAACGCAGGAACACTGAAGCTTTCTTT.

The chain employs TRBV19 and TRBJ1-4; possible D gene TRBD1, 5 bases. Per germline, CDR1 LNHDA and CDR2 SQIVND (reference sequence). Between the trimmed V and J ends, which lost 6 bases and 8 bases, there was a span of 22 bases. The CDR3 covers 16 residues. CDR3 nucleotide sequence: TGTGCCAGTAGGGGGCGCAGGGCAGGCATCAACGAAAAACTGTTTTTT. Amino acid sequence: CASRGRRAGINEKLFF.

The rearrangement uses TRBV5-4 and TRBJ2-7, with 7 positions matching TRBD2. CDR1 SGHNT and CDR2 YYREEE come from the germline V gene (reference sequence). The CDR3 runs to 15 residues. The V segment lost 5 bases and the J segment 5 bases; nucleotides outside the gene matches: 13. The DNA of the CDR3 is TGTGCCAGCAGTCCCAGACTAGCTCGTGGCCACGAGCAGTACTTC. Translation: CASSPRLARGHEQYF.

The CDR3 loop is CACIGQGLIEQYF. The DNA of the CDR3 is TGTGCCTGTATCGGGCAGGGACTAATCGAGCAGTACTTC. The chain employs TRBV6-1 and TRBJ2-7; TRBD2 agrees at 7 bases. Trimming cost V 11 bases and J 6 bases; bases outside gene matches: 13. The CDR3 length is 13 residues. From germline, CDR1 is MNHNS and CDR2 SASEGT.

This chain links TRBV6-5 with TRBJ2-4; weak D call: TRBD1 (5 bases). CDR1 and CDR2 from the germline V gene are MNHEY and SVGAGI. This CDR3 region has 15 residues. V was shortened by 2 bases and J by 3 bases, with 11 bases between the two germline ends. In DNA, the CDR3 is TGTGCCAGCAGTTACAGGGGTACCGGCAAAAACATTCAGTACTTC. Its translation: CASSYRGTGKNIQYF.

The CDR3 nucleotides are TGCGCCAGCAGCCTCGGGAGCGGGAGGAGGGAGACCCAGTACTTC. It yields the protein CASSLGSGRRETQYF. The V and J genes are TRBV4-1 and TRBJ2-5, with 9 bases fitting TRBD2. From germline, CDR1 is MGHRA and CDR2 YSYEKL. The V and J ends lost 4 bases and 5 bases, in that order; junction bases with no gene match: 8. There are 15 residues in the CDR3.

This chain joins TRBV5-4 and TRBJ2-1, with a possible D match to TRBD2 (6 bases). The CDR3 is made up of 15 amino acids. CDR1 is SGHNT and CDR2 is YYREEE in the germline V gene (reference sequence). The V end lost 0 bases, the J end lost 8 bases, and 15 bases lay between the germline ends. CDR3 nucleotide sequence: TGTGCCAGCAGCTTGGCCGCGCCCAGGAGGGATGAGCAGTTCTTC. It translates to CASSLAAPRRDEQFF.

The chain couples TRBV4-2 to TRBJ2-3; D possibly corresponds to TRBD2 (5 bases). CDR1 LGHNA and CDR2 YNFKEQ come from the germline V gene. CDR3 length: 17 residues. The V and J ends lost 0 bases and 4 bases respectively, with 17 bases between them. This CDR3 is CASSQDISSTRADTQYF. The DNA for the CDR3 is TGTGCCAGCAGCCAAGATATCTCTAGCACAAGGGCAGATACGCAGTATTTT.

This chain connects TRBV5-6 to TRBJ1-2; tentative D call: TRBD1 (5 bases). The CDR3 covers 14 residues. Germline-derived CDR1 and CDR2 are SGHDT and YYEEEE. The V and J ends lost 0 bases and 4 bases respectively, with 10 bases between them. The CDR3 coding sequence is TGTGCCAGCAGCTTGGGACAGACTCTCTATGGCTACACCTTC. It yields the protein CASSLGQTLYGYTF.

DNA for the CDR3: TGTGCCAGCAGTGGTCCGGAGCAGTACTTC. Protein: CASSGPEQYF. The chain has TRBV2 and TRBJ2-7; D is unclear. V was cut by 4 bases and J by 7 bases, with 5 bases left in between. The CDR3 contains 10 residues. Germline lookup yields CDR1 SNHLY and CDR2 FYNNEI.

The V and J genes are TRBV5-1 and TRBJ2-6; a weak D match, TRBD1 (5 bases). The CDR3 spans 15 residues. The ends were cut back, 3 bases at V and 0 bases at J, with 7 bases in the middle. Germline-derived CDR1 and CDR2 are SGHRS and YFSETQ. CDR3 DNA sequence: TGCGCCAGCAGCTCAGGACACTCTGGGGCCAACGTCCTGACTTTC. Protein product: CASSSGHSGANVLTF.